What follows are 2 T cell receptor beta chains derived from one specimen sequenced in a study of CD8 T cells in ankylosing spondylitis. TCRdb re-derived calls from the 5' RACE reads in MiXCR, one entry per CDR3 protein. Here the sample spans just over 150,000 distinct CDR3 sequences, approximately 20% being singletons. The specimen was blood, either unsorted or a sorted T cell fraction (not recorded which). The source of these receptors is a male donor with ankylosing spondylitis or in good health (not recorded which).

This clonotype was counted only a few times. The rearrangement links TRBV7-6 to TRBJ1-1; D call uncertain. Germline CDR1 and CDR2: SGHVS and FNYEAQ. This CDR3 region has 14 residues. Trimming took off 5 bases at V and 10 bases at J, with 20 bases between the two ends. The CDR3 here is CASSPPLALGRAFF. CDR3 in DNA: TGTGCCAGCAGCCCCCCCCTCGCGTTGGGTAGAGCTTTCTTT.

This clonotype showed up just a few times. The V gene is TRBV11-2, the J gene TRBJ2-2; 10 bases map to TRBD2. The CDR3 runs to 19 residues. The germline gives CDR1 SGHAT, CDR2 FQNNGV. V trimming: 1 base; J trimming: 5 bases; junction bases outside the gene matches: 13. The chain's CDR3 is CASSLGLTAGGPSTGELFF. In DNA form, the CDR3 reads TGTGCCAGCAGCTTAGGACTAACAGCGGGAGGGCCGAGTACCGGGGAGCTGTTTTTT.